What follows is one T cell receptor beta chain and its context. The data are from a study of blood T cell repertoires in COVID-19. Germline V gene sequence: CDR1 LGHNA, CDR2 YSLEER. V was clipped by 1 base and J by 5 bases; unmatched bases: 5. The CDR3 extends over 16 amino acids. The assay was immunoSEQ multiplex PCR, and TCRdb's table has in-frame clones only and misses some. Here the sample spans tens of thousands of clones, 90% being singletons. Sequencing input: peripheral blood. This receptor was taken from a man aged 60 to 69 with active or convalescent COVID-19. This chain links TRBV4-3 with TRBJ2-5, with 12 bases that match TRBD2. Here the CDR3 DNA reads TGCGCCAGCAGCCAAGCAGCTAGCGGGAGGGTGGAGACCCAGTACTTC. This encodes CASSQAASGRVETQYF.